A single sample gave rise to the 13 T cell receptor beta chains below, sequenced in a study of breast tumors, draining lymph nodes, adjacent tissues. TCRdb re-called the multiplex PCR reads through MiXCR, storing one row per CDR3 protein. The table records 66,000 or so distinct CDR3 sequences, less than 50% of them present only once. Sequenced sample: breast tumor tissue. Every receptor here comes from a female donor with breast cancer. Some clones in this sample may be carry-over from other donors' samples.

The chain joins TRBV20-1 to TRBJ1-6, with D unclear. V dropped 0 bases and J dropped 10 bases, with 7 bases sitting between them. The germline CDR1 and CDR2 sequences are DFQATT and SNEGSKA (reference sequence). The CDR3 length is 12 residues. The CDR3 protein is CSARDRGSPLHF. In DNA form, the CDR3 reads TGCAGTGCTAGAGATCGCGGGTCACCCCTCCACTTT.

V gene TRBV20-1 combines with J gene TRBJ1-4; TRBD1 might be the D (6 bases). Germline CDR1 and CDR2: DFQATT and SNEGSKA (reference sequence). V was trimmed by 7 bases and J by 0 bases, leaving 9 bases between them. CDR3 length: 13 residues. The CDR3 bases are TGCAGTGGGGCAGGGGCAACTAATGAAAAACTGTTTTTT. It specifies CSGAGATNEKLFF.

The table lists this clonotype with many counts. This sequence joins TRBV12-5 and TRBJ2-7, with D unresolved. Germline V gives CDR1 LGHNT, CDR2 FRNRAP. The CDR3 spans 11 residues. The V end lost 3 bases, the J end lost 4 bases, and 4 bases lay between the germline ends. The CDR3 reads CASGFGYEQYF. As DNA, the CDR3 is TGTGCTAGTGGTTTCGGGTACGAGCAGTACTTC. Full variable domain (outside the CDR3, taken from reference TRBV12-5 and TRBJ2-7): DARVTQTPRHKVTEMGQEVTMRCQPILGHNTVFWYRQTMMQGLELLAYFRNRAPLDDSGMPKDRFSAEMPDATLATLKIQPSEPRDSAVYFCASGFGYEQYFGPGTRLTVT.

A note on this clonotype: The conserved final phenylalanine or tryptophan is absent from the CDR3, which likely points to a read error. No DNA is shown, since the ends of the CDR3 on it are uncertain; the CDR3 is the one TCRdb lists. The chain has TRBV7-9 and TRBJ1-4; the D segment call TRBD1 is taken from the table without a DNA check. The CDR3 has 11 residues if both end residues are counted. Germline assignment: CDR1 SEHNR and CDR2 FQNEAQ (reference sequence). CDR3 loop: CASSLAHKDRY.

This clonotype occurred many times. The chain is built from TRBV4-1 and TRBJ1-1, with TRBD1 identical over 7 bases. V was clipped by 3 bases and J by 2 bases; unmatched bases: 3. The length of the CDR3 is 14 residues. CDR1 is MGHRA, CDR2 YSYEKL, per germline. The CDR3 bases are TGCGCCAGCAGCCAGCGACAGGGAAACACTGAAGCTTTCTTT. This codes for CASSQRQGNTEAFF.

As concerns this clonotype: This may be a read error, as it is one base from a much larger clone. The rearrangement joins TRBV4-2 to TRBJ2-1; 7 bases align to TRBD2. This CDR3 spans 16 amino acids. After removal of 1 base from V and 4 bases from J, the junction contained 7 bases not matched to a gene. Germline V CDR1 and CDR2: LGHNA, YNFKEQ. The CDR3 protein is CASSQGSGLVYNEQFF. The CDR3 DNA follows: TGTGCCAGCAGCCAAGGGTCAGGACTAGTATACAATGAGCAGTTCTTC.

Ten or more counts support this clonotype. The V and J genes are TRBV11-3 and TRBJ1-2; D ambiguous. Germline-derived CDR1 and CDR2 are SGHNT and YENEEA. This CDR3 is built from 12 residues. Deletions cut 1 base from V and 8 bases from J, with 8 bases between. The CDR3 coding sequence is TGTGCCAGCAGCTTAGGAATTAGCGGCTACACCTTC. Protein product: CASSLGISGYTF.

The CDR3 nucleotides are TGTGCCAGCAGCGCCCCGGGACTAGCGGCTTTTGAGGTAGGATATACGCAGTATTTT. As protein: CASSAPGLAAFEVGYTQYF. The chain links TRBV7-3 to TRBJ2-3, with 11 nucleotides matching TRBD2. J lost 7 bases, V lost 5 bases, and 20 bases had no gene match. The CDR3 sequence is 19 residues long. Germline V gives CDR1 SGHTA, CDR2 FQGTGA.

This sequence joins TRBV5-1 and TRBJ1-2; D possibly corresponds to TRBD1 (5 bases). The CDR3 runs to 13 residues. Looked up from germline, CDR1 is SGHRS and CDR2 is YFSETQ. V lost 4 bases, J lost 12 bases, and 19 bases lay in between. In DNA, the CDR3 is TGCGCCAGCAGCCGATTGACTAGCGGGGGGAACACCTTC. Its protein is CASSRLTSGGNTF.

Points on this clonotype: A much more abundant neighbour one base away suggests this may be a read error. The genes are TRBV6-1 and TRBJ2-7, with D tentatively TRBD1 (5 bases). Per the germline V gene, CDR1 is MNHNS and CDR2 is SASEGT. The CDR3 runs 14 residues. The CDR3 nucleotides are TGTGCCAGCATCGACAGAGCACTAACCTACGAGCAGTGCTTC. It translates to CASIDRALTYEQCF.

This clonotype is medium-sized by share. This sequence joins TRBV19 and TRBJ1-2; TRBD1 might be the D (6 bases). CDR3 size: 13 residues. Trimming left V 10 bases short and J 4 bases short, with 16 bases between. Germline lookup yields CDR1 LNHDA and CDR2 SQIVND (reference sequence). The CDR3 protein is CATNRELGYGYTF. In DNA, the CDR3 is TGTGCCACGAACAGGGAGCTGGGCTATGGCTACACCTTC.

This clonotype was recorded many times. V gene TRBV3-1 combines with J gene TRBJ1-4; possible D gene TRBD1, 5 bases. The V end was cut by 4 bases, the J end by 8 bases, with 14 bases between. Germline V CDR1 and CDR2: LGHDT, YNNKEL (reference sequence). The CDR3 extends over 14 amino acids. In DNA form, the CDR3 reads TGTGCCAGCAGCCTCACACAGGCAGGAGAAAAACTGTTTTTT. Its translation is CASSLTQAGEKLFF.

This clonotype was observed at least ten times. A read error is possible here, since a much larger clone lies one base away. The V call is TRBV5-8, the J call TRBJ2-7, with D unclear. Germline V lookup: CDR1 SGHTS, CDR2 YDEGEE. The germline V and J ends were trimmed by 1 base and 6 bases, with 17 bases remaining between them. CDR3 length: 15 residues. Here the CDR3 reads CASSLIDPSAREQYF. CDR3 DNA: TGTGCCAGCAGCTTGATTGACCCCTCGGCGCGCGAGCAGTACTTC.